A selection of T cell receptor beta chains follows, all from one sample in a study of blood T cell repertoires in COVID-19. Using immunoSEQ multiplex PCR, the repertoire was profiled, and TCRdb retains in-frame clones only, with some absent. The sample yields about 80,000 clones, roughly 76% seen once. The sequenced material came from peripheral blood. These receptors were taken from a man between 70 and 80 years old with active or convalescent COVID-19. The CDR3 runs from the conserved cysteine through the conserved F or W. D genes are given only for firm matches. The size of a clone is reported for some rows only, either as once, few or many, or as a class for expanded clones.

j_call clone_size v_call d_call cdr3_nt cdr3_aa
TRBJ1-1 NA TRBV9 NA TGTGCCAGCAGTCGGGGGGGCGCGGACACTGAAGCTTTCTTT CASSRGGADTEAFF
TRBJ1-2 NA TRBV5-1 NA TGCGCCAGCAGCCGAGGTTTAGATTTGGGCTACACCTTC CASSRGLDLGYTF
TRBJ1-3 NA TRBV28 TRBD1 TGTGCCAGCAGTTTTTCACCACAGGGGGCTGGAAACACCATATATTTT CASSFSPQGAGNTIYF
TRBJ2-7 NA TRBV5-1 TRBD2 TGCGCCAGCAGCCCCTCTAGCGGGGGGGCCACATCCGAGCAGTACTTC CASSPSSGGATSEQYF
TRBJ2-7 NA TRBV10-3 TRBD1 TGTGCCATCAGCCGGGGACAGGGAGTTCTCGAGCAGTACTTC CAISRGQGVLEQYF
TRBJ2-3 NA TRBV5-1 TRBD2 TGCGCCAGCAGCTTGGTTACTAGCGGCACAGATACGCAGTATTTT CASSLVTSGTDTQYF
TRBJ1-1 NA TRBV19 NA TGTGCCAGTAGTATAAGCAGGGACACTGAAGCTTTCTTT CASSISRDTEAFF
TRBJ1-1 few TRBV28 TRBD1 TGTGCCAGCAGTCTTCTGCCTTTCCGGGACAGAGAAGCTTTCTTT CASSLLPFRDREAFF
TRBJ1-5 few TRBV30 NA TGTGCCTGGAGTGTAACAGGCGACCAGCCCCAGCATTTT CAWSVTGDQPQHF
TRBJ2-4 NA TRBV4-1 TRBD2 TGCGCCAGCAGCCAAACGGGGGGGGACATTCAGTACTTC CASSQTGGDIQYF